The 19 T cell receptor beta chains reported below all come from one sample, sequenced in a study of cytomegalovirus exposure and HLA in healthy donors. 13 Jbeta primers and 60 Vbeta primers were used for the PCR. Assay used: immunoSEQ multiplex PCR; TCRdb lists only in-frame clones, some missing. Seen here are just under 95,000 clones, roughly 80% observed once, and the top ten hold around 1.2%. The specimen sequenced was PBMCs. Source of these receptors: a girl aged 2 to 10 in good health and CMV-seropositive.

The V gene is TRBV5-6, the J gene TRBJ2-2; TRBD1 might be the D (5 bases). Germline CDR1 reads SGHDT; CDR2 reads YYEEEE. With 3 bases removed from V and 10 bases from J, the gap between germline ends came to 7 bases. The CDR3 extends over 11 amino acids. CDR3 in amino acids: CASSSGQELFF. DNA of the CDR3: TGTGCCAGCAGCTCTGGACAGGAGCTGTTTTTT.

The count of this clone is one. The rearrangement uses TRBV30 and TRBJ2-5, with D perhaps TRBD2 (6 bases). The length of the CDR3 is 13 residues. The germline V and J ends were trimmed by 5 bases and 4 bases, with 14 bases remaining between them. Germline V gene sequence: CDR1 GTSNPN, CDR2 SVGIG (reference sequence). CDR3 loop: CAWRTRESETQYF. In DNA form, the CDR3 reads TGTGCCTGGCGCACTCGGGAGTCAGAGACCCAGTACTTC.

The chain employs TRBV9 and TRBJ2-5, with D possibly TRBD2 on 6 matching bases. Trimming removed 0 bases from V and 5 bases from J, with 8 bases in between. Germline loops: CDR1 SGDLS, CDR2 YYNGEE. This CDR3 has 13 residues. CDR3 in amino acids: CASSVDGGETQYF. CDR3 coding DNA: TGTGCCAGCAGCGTAGATGGAGGGGAGACCCAGTACTTC.

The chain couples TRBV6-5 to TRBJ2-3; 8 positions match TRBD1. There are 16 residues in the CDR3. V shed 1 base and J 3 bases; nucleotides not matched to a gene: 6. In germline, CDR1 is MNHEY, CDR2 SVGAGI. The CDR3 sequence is CASSYYPGGETDTQYF. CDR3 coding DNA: TGTGCCAGCAGTTACTATCCAGGGGGCGAGACAGATACGCAGTATTTT.

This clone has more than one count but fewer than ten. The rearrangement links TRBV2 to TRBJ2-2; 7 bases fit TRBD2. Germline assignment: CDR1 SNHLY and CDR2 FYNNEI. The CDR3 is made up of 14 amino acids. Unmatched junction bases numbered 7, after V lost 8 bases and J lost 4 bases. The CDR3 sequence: CASAGEGPTGELFF. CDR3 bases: TGTGCCAGCGCGGGAGAAGGTCCCACCGGGGAGCTGTTTTTT.

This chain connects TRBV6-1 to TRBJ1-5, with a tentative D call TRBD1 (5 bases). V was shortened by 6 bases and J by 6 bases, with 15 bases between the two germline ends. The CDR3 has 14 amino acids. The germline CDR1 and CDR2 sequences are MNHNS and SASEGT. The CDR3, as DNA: TGTGCCAGCAGGGACACTCAACCGGGTCAGCCCCAGCATTTT. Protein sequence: CASRDTQPGQPQHF.

The CDR3 loop reads CASSLDPGKPQHF. The CDR3 DNA follows: TGTGCCAGCAGCTTGGACCCGGGAAAGCCCCAGCATTTT. The chain recombines TRBV5-6 with TRBJ1-5; D not certain. Per germline, CDR1 SGHDT and CDR2 YYEEEE. Trimming shortened V by 0 bases and J by 8 bases, and 9 bases separated the two germline ends. CDR3 size: 13 residues.

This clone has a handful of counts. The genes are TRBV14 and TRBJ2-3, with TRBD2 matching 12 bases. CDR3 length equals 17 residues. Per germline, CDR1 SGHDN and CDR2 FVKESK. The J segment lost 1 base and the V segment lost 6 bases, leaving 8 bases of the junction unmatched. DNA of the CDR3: TGTGCCAGCAGTCAAATGGGACTAGCGGGCCGCACAGATACGCAGTATTTT. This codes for CASSQMGLAGRTDTQYF.

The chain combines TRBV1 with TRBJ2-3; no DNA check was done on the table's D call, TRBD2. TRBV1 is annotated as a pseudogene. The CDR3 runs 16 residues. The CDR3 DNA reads TGCACCAGCAGCCTTATAGCGGGAGGAGTTGGAGATACGCAGTATTTT. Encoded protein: CTSSLIAGGVGDTQYF.

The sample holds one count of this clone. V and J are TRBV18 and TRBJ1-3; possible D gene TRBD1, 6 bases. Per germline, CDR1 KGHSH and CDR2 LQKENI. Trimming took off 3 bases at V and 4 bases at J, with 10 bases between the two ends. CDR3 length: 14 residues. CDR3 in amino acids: CASSPWDIGNTIYF. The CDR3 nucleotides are TGTGCCAGCTCACCTTGGGACATCGGAAACACCATATATTTT.

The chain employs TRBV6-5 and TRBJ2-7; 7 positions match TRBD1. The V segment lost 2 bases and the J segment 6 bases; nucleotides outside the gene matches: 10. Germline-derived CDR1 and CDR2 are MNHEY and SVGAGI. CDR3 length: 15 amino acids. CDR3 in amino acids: CASSYNWQGVAEQYF. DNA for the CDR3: TGTGCCAGCAGTTACAACTGGCAGGGGGTTGCCGAGCAGTACTTC.

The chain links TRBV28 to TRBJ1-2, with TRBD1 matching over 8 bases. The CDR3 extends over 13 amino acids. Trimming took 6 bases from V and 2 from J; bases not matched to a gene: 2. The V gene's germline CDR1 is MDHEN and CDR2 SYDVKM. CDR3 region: CASRRQGNYGYTF. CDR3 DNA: TGTGCCAGCAGACGACAGGGGAACTATGGCTACACCTTC.

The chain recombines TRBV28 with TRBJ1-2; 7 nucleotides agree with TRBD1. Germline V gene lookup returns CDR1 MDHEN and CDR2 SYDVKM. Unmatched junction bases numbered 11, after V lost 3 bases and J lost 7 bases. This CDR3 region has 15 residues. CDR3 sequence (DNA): TGTGCCAGCAGTTTCAGAGTGAAGGGGGCGCTTGGCTACACCTTC. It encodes CASSFRVKGALGYTF.

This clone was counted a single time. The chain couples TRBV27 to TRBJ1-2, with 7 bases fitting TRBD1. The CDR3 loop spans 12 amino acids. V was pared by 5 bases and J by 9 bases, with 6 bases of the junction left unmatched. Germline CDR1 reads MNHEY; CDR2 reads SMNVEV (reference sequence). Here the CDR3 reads CASSHNRGSYTF. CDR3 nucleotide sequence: TGTGCCAGCAGTCACAACAGGGGTAGCTACACCTTC.

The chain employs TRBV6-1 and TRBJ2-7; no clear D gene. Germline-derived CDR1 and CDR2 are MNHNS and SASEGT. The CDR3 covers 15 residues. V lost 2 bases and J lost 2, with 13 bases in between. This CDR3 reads CASSEYTLATYEQYF. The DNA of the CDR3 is TGTGCCAGCAGTGAATACACGCTCGCCACCTACGAGCAGTACTTC.

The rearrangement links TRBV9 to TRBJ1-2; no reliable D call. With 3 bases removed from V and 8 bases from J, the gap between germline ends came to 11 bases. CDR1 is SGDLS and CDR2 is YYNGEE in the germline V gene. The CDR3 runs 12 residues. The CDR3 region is CASSGLVGGYTF. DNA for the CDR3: TGTGCCAGCAGCGGACTTGTAGGCGGCTACACCTTC.

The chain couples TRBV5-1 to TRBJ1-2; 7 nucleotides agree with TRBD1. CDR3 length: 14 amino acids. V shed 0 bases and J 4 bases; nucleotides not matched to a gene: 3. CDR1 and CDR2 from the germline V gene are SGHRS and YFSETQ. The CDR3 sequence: CASSLGGQTYGYTF. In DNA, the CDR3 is TGCGCCAGCAGCTTGGGGGGACAGACCTATGGCTACACCTTC.

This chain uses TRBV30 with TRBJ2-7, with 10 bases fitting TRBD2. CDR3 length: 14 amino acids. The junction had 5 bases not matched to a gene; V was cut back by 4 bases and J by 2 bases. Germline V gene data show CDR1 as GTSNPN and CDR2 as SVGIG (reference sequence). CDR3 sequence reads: CAWKGLAATYEQYF. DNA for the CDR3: TGTGCCTGGAAAGGACTAGCGGCCACCTACGAGCAGTACTTC.

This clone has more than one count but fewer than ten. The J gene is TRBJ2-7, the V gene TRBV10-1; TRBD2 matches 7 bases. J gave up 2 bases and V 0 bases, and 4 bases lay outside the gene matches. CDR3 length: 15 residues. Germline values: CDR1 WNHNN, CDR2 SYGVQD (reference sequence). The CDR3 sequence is CASSESASGTYEQYF. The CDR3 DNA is TGCGCCAGCAGTGAGTCGGCTAGCGGAACCTACGAGCAGTACTTC.